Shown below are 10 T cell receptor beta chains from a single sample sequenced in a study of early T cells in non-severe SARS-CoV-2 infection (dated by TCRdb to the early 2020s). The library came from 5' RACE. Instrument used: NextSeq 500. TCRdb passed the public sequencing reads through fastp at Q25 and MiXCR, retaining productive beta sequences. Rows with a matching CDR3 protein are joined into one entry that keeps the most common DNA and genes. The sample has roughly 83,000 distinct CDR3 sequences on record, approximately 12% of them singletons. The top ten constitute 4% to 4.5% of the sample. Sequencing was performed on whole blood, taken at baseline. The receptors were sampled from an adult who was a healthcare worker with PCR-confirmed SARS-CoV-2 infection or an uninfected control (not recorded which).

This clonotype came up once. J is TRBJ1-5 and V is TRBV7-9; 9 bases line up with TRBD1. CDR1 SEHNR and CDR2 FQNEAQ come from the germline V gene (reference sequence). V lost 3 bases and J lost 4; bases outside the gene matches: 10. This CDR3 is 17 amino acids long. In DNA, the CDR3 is TGTGCCAGCAGCTTTGCGGGGACAGGGAGAGGGAATCAGCCCCAGCATTTT. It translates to CASSFAGTGRGNQPQHF.

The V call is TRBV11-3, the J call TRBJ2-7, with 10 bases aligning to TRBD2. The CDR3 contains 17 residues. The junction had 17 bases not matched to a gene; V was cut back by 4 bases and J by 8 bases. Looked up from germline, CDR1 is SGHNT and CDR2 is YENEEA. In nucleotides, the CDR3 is TGTGCCAGCAGCTCCCCCCACATAGCGGGAGGTGCCTGGAAGCAGTACTTC. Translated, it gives CASSSPHIAGGAWKQYF.

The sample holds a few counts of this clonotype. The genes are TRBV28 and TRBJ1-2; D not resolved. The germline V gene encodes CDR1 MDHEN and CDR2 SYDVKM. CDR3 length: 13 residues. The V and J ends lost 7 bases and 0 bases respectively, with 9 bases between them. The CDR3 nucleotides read TGTGCCAGCACGGGAGGGACTAACTATGGCTACACCTTC. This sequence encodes CASTGGTNYGYTF.

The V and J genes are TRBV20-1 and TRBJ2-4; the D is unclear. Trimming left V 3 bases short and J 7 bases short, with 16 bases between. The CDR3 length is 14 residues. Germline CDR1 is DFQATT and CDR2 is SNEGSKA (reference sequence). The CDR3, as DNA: TGCAGTGCTAGTCTACAGTCTCAGTGGAACATTCAGTACTTC. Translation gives CSASLQSQWNIQYF.

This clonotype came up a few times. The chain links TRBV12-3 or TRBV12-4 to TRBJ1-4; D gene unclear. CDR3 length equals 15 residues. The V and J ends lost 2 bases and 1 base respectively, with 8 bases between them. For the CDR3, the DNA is TGTGCCAGCAGTTTACCGGGAAAAACTAATGAAAAACTGTTTTTT. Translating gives CASSLPGKTNEKLFF.

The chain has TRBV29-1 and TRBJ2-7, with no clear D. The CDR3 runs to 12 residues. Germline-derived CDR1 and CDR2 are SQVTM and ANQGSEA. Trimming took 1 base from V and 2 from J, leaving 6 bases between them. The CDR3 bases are TGCAGCGTTGAAGCTGGTACCTACGAGCAGTACTTC. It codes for CSVEAGTYEQYF.

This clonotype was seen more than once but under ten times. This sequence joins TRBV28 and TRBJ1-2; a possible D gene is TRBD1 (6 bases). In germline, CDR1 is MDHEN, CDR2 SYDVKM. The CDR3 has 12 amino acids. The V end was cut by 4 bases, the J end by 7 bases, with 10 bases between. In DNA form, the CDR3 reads TGTGCCAGCAGTTCCCGACAGGTTGGCTACACCTTC. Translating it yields CASSSRQVGYTF.

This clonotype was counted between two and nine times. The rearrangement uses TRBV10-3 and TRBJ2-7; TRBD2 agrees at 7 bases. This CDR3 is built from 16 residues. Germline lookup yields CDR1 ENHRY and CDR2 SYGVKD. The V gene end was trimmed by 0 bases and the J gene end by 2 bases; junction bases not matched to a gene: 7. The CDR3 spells CAISESGGRGAYEQYF. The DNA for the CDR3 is TGTGCCATCAGTGAGTCAGGAGGGAGGGGTGCCTACGAGCAGTACTTC.

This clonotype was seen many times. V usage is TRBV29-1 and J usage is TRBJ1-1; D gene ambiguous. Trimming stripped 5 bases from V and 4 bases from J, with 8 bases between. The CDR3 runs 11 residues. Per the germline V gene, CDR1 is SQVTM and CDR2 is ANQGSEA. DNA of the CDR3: TGCAGCGTTAGGCTGGGCACTGAAGCTTTCTTT. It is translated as CSVRLGTEAFF.

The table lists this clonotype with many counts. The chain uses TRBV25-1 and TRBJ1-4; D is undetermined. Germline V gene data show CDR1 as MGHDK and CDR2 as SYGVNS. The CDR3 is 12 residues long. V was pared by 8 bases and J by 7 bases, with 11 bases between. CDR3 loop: CASCTDIEKLFF. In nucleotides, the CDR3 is TGTGCCAGCTGCACCGACATTGAAAAACTGTTTTTT.